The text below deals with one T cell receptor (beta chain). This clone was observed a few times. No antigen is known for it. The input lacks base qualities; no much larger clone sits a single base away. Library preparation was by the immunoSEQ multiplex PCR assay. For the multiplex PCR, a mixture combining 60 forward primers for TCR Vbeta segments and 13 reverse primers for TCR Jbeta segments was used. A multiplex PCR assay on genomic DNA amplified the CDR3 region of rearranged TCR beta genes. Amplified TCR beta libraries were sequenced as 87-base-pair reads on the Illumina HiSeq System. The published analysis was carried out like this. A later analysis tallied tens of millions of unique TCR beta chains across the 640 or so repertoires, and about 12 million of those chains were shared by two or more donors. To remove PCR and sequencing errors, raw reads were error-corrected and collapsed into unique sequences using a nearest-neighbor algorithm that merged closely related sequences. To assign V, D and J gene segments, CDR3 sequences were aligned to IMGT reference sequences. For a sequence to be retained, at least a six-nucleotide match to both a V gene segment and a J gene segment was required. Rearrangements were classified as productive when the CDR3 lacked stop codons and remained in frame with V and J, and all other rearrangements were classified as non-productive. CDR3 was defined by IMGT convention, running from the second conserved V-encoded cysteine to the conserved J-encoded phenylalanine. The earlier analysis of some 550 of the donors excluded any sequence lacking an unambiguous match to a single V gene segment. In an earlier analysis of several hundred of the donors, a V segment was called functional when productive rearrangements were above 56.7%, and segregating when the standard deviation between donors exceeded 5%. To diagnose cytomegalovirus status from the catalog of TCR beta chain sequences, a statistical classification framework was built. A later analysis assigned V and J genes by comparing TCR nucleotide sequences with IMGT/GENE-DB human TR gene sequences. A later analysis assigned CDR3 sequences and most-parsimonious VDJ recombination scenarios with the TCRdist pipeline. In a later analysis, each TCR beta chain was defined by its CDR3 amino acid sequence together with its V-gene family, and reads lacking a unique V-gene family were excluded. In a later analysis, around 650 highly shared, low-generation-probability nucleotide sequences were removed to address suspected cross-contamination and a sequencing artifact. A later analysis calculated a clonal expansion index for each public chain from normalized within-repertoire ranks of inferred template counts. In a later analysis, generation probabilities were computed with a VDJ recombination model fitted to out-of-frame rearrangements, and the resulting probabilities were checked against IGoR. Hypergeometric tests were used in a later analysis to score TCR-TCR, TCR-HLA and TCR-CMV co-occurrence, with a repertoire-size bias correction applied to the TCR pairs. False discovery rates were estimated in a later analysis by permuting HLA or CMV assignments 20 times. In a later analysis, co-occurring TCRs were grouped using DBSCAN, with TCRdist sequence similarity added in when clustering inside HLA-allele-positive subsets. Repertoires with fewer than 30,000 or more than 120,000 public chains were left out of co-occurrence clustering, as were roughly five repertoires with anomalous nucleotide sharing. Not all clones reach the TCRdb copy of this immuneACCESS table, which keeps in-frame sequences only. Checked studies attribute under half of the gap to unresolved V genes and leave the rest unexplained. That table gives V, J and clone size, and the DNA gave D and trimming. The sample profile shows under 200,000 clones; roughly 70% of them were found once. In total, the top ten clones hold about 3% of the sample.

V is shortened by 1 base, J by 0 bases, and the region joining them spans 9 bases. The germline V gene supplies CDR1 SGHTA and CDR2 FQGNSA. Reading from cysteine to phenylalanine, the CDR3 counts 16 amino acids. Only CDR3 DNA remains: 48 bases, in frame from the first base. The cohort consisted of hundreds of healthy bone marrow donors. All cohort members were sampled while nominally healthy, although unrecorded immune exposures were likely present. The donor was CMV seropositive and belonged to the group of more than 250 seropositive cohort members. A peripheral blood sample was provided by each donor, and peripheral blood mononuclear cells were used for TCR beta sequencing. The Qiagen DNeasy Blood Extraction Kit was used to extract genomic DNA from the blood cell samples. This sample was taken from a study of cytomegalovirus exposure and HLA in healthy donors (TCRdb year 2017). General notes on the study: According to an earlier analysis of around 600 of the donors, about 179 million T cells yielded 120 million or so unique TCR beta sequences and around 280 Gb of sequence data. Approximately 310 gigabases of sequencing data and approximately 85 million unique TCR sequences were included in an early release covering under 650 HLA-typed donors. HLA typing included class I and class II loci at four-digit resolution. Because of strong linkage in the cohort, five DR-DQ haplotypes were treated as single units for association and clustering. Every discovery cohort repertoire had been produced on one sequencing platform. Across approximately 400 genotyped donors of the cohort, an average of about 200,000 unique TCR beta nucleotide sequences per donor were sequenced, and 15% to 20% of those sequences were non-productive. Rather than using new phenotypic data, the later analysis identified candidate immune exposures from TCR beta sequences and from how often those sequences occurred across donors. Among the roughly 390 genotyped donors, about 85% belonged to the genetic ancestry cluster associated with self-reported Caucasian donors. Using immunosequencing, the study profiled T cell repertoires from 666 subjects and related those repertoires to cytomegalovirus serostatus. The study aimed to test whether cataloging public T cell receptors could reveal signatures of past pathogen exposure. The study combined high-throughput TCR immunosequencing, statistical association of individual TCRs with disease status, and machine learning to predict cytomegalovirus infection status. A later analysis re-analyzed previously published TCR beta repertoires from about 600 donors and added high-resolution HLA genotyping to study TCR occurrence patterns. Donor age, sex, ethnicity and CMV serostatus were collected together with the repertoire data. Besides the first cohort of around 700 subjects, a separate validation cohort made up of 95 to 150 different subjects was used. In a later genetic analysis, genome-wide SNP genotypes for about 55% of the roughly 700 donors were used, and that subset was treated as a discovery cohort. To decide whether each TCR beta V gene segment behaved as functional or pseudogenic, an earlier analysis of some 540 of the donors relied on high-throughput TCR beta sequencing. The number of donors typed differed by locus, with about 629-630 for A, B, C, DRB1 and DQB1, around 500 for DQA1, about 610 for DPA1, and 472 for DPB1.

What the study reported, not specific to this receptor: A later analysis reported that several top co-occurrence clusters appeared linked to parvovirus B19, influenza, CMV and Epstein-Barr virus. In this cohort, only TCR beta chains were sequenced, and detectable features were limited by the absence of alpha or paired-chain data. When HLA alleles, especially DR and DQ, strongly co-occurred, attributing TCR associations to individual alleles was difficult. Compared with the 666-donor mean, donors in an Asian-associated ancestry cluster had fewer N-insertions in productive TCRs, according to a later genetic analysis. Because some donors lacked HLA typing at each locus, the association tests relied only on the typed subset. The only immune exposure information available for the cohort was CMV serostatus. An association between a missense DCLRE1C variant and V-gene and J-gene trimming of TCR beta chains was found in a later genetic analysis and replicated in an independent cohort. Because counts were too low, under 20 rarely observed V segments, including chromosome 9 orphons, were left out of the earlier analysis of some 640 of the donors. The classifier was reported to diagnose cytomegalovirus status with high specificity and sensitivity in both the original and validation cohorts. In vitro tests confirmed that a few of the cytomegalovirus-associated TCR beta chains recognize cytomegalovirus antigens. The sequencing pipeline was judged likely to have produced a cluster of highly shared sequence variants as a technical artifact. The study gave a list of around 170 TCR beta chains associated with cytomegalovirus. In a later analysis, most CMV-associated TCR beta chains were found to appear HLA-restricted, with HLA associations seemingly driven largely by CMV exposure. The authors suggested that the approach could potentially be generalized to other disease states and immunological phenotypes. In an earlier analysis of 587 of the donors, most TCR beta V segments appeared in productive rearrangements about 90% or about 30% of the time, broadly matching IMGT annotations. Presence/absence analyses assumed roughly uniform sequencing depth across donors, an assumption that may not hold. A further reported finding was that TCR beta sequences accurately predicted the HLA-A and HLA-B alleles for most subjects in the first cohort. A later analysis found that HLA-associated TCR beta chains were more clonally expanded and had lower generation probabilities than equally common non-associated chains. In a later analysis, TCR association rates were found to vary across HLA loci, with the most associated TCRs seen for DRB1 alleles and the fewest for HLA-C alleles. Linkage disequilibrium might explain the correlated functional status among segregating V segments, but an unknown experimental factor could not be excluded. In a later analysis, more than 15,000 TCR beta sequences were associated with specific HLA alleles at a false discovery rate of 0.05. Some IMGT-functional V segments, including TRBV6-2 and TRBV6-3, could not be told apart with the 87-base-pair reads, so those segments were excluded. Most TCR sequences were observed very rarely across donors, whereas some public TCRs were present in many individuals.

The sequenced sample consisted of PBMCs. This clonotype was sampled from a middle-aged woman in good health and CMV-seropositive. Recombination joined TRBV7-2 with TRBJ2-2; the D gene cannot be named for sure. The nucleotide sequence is TGTGCCAGCAGCTTAGAATCCCACACGAACACCGGGGAGCTGTTTTTT. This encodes CASSLESHTNTGELFF. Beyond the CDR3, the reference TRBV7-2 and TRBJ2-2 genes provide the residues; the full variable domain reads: GAGVSQSPSNKVTEKGKDVELRCDPISGHTALYWYRQSLGQGLEFLIYFQGNSAPDKSGLPSDRFSAERTGGSVSTLTIQRTQQEDSAVYLCASSLESHTNTGELFFGEGSRLTVL.